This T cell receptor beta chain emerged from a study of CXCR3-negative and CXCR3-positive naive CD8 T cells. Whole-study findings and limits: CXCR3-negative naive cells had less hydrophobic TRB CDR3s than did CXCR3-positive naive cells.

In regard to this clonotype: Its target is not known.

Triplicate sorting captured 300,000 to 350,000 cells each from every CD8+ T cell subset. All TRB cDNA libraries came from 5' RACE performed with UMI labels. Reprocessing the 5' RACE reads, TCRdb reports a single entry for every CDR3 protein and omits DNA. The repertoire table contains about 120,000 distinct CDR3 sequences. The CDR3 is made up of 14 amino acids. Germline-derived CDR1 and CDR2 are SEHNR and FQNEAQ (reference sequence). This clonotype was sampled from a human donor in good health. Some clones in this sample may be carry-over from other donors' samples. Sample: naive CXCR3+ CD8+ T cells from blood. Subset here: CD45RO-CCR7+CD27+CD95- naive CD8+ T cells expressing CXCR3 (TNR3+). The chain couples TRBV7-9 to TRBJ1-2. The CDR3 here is CASSWAAANYGYTF.